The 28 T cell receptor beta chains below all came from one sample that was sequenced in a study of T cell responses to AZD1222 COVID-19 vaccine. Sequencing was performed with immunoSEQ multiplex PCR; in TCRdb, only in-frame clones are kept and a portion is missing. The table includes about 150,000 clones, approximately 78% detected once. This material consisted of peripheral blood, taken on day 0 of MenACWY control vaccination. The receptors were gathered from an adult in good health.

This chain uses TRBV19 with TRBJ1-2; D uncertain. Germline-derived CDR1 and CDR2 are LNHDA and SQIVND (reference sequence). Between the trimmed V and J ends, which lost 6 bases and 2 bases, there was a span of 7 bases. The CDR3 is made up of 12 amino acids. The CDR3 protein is CASRFLNYGYTF. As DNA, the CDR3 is TGTGCCAGTAGGTTCCTCAACTATGGCTACACCTTC.

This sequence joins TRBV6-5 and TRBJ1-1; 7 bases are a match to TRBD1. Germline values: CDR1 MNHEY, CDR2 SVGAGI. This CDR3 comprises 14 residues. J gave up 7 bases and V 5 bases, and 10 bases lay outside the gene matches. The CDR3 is CASSPGGSSREAFF. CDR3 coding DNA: TGTGCCAGCAGTCCAGGGGGGTCCTCTCGTGAAGCTTTCTTT.

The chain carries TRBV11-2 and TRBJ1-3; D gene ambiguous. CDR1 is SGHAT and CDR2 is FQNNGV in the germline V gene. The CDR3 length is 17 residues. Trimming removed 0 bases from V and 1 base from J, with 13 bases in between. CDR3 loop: CASSLEGVPISGNTIYF. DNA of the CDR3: TGTGCCAGCAGCTTAGAAGGAGTACCTATTTCTGGAAACACCATATATTTT.

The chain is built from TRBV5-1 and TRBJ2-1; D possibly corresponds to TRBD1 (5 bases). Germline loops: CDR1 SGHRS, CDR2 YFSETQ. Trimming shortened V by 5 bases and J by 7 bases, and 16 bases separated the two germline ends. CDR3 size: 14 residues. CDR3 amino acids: CASRGDSLRNEQFF. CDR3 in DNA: TGCGCCAGCAGAGGCGACAGCCTACGGAATGAGCAGTTCTTC.

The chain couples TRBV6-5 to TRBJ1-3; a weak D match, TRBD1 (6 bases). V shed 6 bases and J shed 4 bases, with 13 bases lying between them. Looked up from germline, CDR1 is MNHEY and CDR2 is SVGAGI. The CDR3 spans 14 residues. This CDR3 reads CASRTRGDGNTIYF. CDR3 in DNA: TGTGCCAGCAGGACCAGGGGTGACGGAAACACCATATATTTT.

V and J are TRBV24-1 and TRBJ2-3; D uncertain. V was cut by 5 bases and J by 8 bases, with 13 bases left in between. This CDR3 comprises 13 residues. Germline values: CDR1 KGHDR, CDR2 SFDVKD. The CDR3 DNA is TGTGCCACCAGTGGGGAAGTCTCAGGTACGCAGTATTTT. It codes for CATSGEVSGTQYF.

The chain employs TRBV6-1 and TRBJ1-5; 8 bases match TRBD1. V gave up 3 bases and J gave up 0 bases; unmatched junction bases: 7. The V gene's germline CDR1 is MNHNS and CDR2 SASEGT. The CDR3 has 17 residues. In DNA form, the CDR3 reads TGTGCCAGCAGTGACGACAGGGGATTCTATAGCAATCAGCCCCAGCATTTT. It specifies CASSDDRGFYSNQPQHF.

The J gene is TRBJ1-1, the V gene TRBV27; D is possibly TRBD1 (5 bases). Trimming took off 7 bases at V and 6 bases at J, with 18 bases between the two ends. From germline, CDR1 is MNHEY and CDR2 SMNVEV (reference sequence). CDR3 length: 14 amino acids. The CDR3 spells CASMDIARGAEAFF. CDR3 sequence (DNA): TGTGCCAGCATGGATATCGCTCGGGGGGCTGAAGCTTTCTTT.

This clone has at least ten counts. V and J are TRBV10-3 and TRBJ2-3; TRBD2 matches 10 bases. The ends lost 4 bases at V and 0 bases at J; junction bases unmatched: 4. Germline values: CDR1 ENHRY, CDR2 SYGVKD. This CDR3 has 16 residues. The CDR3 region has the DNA TGTGCCATCAGTGCAGAAGCGGGGGGGAGCACAGATACGCAGTATTTT. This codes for CAISAEAGGSTDTQYF.

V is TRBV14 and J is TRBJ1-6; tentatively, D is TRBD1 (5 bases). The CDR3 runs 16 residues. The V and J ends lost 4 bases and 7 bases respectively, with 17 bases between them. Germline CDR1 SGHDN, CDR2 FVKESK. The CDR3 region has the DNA TGTGCCAGCAGCCCGGGACTCAGACGGCTCAATTCACCCCTCCACTTT. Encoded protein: CASSPGLRRLNSPLHF.

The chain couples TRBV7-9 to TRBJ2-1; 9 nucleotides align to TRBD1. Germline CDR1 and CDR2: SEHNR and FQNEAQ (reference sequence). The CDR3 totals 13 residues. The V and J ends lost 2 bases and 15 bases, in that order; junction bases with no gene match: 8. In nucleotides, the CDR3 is TGTGCCAGCAGCTTAACTAGGACAGGGGTGCGGTTCTTC. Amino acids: CASSLTRTGVRFF.

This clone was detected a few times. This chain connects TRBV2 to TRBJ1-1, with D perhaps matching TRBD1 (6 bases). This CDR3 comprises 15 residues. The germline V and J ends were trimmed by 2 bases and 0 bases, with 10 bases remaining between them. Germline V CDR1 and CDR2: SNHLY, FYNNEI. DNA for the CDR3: TGTGCCAGCAGTGAACAGGGGCCAATGAACACTGAAGCTTTCTTT. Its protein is CASSEQGPMNTEAFF. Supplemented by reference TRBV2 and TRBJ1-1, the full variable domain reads EPEVTQTPSHQVTQMGQEVILRCVPISNHLYFYWYRQILGQKVEFLVSFYNNEISEKSEIFDDQFSVERPDGSNFTLKIRSTKLEDSAMYFCASSEQGPMNTEAFFGQGTRLTVV.

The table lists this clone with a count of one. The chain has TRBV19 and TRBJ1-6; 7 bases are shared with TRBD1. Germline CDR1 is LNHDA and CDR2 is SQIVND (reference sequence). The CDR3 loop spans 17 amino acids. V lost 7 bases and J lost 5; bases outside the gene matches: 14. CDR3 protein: CASTSSHRDSNNSPLHF. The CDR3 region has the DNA TGTGCCAGTACATCTTCCCACAGGGACAGTAATAATTCACCCCTCCACTTT.

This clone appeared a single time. CDR3 sequence: CASSDSGLAGGLASLDIQYF. CDR3 bases: TGTGCCAGCAGTGACTCCGGACTAGCGGGGGGACTCGCATCTTTGGACATTCAGTACTTC. The rearrangement uses TRBV2 and TRBJ2-4, with TRBD2 matching over 14 bases. V trimming: 3 bases; J trimming: 8 bases; junction bases outside the gene matches: 18. CDR3 length equals 20 residues. CDR1 is SNHLY and CDR2 is FYNNEI in the germline V gene. The full variable domain, rest sourced from reference TRBV2 and TRBJ2-4, is EPEVTQTPSHQVTQMGQEVILRCVPISNHLYFYWYRQILGQKVEFLVSFYNNEISEKSEIFDDQFSVERPDGSNFTLKIRSTKLEDSAMYFCASSDSGLAGGLASLDIQYFGAGTRLSVL.

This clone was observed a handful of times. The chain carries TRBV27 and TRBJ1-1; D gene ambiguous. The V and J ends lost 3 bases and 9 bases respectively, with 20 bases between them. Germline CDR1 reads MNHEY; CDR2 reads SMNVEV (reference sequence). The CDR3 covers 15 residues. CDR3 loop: CASSFGTGGPKQAFF. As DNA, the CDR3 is TGTGCCAGCAGTTTCGGAACCGGTGGTCCGAAGCAAGCTTTCTTT.

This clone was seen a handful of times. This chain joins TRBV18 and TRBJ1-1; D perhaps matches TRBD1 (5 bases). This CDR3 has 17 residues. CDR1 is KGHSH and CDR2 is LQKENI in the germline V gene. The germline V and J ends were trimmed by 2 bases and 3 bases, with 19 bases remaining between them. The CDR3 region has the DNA TGTGCCAGCTCACCAAGAAGGGCTGGGGCGTCGGACACTGAAGCTTTCTTT. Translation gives CASSPRRAGASDTEAFF.

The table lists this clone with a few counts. The CDR3 protein is CASSLYASEKLFF. The DNA for the CDR3 is TGTGCCAGCAGCTTGTACGCTTCGGAAAAACTGTTTTTT. The V call is TRBV5-6, the J call TRBJ1-4, with D unclear. V shed 1 base and J shed 8 bases, with 9 bases lying between them. The CDR3 runs 13 residues. CDR1 is SGHDT and CDR2 is YYEEEE in the germline V gene.

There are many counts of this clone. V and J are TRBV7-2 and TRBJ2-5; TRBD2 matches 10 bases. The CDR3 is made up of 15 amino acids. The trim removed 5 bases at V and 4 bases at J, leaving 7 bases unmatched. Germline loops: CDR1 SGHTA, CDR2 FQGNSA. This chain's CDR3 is CASSPRTSGRETQYF. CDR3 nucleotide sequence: TGTGCCAGCAGCCCAAGGACTAGCGGACGAGAGACCCAGTACTTC.

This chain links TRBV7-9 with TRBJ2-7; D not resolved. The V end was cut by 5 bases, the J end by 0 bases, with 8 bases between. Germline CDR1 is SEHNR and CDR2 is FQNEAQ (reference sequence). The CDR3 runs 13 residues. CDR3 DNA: TGTGCCAGCAGCCAAATTAGCTCCTACGAGCAGTACTTC. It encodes CASSQISSYEQYF.

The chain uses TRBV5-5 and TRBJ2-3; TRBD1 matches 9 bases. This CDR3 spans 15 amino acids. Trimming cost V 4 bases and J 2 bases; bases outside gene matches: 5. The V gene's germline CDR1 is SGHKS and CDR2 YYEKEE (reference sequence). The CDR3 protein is CASSTGGTHTDTQYF. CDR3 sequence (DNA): TGTGCCAGCAGCACAGGGGGCACTCACACAGATACGCAGTATTTT.

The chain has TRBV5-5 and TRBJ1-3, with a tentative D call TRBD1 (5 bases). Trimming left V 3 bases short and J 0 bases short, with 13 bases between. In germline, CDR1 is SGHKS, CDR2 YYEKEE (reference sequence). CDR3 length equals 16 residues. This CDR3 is CASSSGGIHSGNTIYF. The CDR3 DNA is TGTGCCAGCAGCTCTGGGGGGATTCACTCTGGAAACACCATATATTTT.

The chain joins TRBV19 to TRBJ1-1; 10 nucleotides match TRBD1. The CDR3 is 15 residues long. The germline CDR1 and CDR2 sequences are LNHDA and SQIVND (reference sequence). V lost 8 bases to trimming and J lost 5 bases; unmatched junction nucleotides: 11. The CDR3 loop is CASRDRGRRGTEAFF. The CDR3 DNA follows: TGTGCCAGTCGGGACAGGGGACGCCGAGGGACTGAAGCTTTCTTT.

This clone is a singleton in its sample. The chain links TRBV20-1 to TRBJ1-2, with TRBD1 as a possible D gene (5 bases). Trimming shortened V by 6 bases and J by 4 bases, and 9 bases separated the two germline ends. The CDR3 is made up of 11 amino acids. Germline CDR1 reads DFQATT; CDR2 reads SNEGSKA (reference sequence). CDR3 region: CSALGGYGYTF. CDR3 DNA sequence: TGCAGTGCCCTCGGGGGCTATGGCTACACCTTC.

CDR3 loop: CASSYSISAVYGYTF. The CDR3 region has the DNA TGTGCCAGCAGTTACTCGATCTCGGCGGTCTATGGCTACACCTTC. The chain is built from TRBV6-5 and TRBJ1-2; D unresolved. Deletions cut 0 bases from V and 4 bases from J, with 12 bases between. CDR1 is MNHEY and CDR2 is SVGAGI in the germline V gene. The CDR3 extends over 15 amino acids.

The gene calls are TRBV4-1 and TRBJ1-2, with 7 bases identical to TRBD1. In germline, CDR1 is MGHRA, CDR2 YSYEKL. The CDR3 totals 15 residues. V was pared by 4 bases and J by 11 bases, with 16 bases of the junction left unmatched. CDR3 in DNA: TGCGCCAGCAGCCCAGGGCGGGACAGTGCGAGGGGGTACACCTTC. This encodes CASSPGRDSARGYTF.

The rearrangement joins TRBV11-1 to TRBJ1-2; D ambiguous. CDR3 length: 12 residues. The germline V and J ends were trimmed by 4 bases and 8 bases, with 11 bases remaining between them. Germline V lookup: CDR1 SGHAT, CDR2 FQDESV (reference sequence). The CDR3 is CASSSSSQGYTF. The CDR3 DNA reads TGTGCCAGCAGCTCGTCGTCCCAAGGCTACACCTTC.

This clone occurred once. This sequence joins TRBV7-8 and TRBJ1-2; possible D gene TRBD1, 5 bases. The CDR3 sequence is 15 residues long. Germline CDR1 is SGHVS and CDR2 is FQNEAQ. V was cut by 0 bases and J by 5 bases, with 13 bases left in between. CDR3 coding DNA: TGTGCCAGCAGCTTAGCTGCGCAGGGCGGGTATGGCTACACCTTC. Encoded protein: CASSLAAQGGYGYTF.

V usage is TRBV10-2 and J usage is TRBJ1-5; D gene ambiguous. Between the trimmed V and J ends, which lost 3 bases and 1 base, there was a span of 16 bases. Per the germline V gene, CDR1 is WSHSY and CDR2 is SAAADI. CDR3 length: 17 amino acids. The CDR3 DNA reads TGCGCCAGCAGTGACGGTGCCCGTCCCTCGAGCAATCAGCCCCAGCATTTT. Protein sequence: CASSDGARPSSNQPQHF.